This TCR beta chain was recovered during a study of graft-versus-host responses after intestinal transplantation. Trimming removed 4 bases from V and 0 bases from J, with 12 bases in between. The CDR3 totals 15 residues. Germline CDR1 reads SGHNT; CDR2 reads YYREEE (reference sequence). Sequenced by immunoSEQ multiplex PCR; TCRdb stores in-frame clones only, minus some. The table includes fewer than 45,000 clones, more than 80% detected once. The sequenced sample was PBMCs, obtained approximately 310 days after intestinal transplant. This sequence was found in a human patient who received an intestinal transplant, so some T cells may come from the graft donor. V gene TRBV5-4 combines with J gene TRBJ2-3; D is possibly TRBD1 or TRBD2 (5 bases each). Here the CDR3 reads CASSHKRDSTDTQYF. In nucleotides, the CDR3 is TGTGCCAGCAGCCACAAAAGGGACAGCACAGATACGCAGTATTTT.